In its sample, the clone carrying this TCR beta chain was seen a few times. The antigen is undetermined. The source of the sample is a study of cytomegalovirus exposure and HLA in healthy donors. At the level of the study: In an early release, HLA-typed donors contributed tens of millions of unique TCR sequences. Findings of the study overall: Follow-up analysis later connected one missense variant in DCLRE1C with trimming of TCR beta V- and J-genes. The records held CMV serostatus as the only immune exposure information.

This CDR3 spans 12 amino acids. Per germline, CDR1 MGHDK and CDR2 SYGVNS. V was pared by 4 bases and J by 7 bases, with 8 bases between. Primers: 60 Vbeta forward and 13 Jbeta reverse. The repertoire was sequenced with immunoSEQ multiplex PCR; TCRdb's copy has only in-frame clones and lacks some. The repertoire holds about 120,000 clones, with around 74% as singletons. The sample consisted of PBMCs. This clonotype was sampled from a man in his sixties in good health and CMV-seropositive. This rearrangement joins TRBV25-1 to TRBJ1-3, with D unclear. CDR3 region: CASSGVRNTIYF. The CDR3 DNA sequence: TGTGCCAGCAGTGGCGTGAGGAACACCATATATTTT. Supplemented by reference TRBV25-1 and TRBJ1-3, the full variable domain reads EADIYQTPRYLVIGTGKKITLECSQTMGHDKMYWYQQDPGMELHLIHYSYGVNSTEKGDLSSESTVSRIRTEHFPLTLESARPSHTSQYLCASSGVRNTIYFGEGSWLTVV.